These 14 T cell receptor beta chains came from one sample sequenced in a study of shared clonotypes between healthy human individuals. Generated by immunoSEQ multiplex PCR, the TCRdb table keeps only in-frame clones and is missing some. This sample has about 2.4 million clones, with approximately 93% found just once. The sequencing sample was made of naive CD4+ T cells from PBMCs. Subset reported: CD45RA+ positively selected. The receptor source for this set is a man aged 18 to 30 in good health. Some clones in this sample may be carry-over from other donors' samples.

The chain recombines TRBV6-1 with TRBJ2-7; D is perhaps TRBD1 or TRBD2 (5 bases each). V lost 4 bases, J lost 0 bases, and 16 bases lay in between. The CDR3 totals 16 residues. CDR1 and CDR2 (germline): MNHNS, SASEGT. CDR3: CASSAMTAAISYEQYF. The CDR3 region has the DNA TGTGCCAGCAGTGCAATGACAGCGGCGATCTCCTACGAGCAGTACTTC.

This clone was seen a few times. The CDR3, as DNA: TGCAGCGTCTCAGACAGGGGGCCCACTGAAGCTTTCTTT. Translation gives CSVSDRGPTEAFF. The chain links TRBV29-1 to TRBJ1-1; the match to TRBD1 covers 10 bases. In germline, CDR1 is SQVTM, CDR2 ANQGSEA. V gave up 6 bases and J gave up 4 bases; unmatched junction bases: 5. The CDR3 has 13 amino acids.

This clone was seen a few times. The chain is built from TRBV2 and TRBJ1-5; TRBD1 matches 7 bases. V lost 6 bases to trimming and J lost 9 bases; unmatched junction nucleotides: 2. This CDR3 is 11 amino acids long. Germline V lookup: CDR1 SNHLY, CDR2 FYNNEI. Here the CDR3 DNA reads TGTGCCAGCAGGGCAGGGGGGCCCCAGCATTTT. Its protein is CASRAGGPQHF.

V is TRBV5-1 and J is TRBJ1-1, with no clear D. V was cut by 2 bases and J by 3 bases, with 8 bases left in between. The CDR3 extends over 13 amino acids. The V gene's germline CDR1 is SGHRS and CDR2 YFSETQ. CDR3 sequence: CASSFAGYTEAFF. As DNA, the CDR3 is TGCGCCAGCAGCTTTGCGGGATACACTGAAGCTTTCTTT.

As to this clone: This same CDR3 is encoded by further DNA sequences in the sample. The CDR3 sequence: CASSLDNEQFF. In nucleotides, the CDR3 is TGTGCCAGCAGCTTAGACAATGAGCAGTTCTTC. The chain recombines TRBV7-2 with TRBJ2-1; no clear D gene. The germline V gene encodes CDR1 SGHTA and CDR2 FQGNSA. V gave up 1 base and J gave up 5 bases, with 0 bases separating them. The CDR3 has 11 amino acids.

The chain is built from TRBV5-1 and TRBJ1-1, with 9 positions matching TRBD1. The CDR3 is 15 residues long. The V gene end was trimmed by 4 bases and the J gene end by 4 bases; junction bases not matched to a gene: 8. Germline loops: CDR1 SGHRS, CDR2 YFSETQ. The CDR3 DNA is TGCGCCAGCAGCGCGACCACAGGGGGCACCACTGAAGCTTTCTTT. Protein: CASSATTGGTTEAFF.

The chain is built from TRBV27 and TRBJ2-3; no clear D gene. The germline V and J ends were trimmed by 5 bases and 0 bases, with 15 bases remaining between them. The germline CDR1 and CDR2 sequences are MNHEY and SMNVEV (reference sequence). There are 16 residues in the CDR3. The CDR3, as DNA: TGTGCCAGCAGTCCAAGTCGGATCTCAAGCACAGATACGCAGTATTTT. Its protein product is CASSPSRISSTDTQYF.

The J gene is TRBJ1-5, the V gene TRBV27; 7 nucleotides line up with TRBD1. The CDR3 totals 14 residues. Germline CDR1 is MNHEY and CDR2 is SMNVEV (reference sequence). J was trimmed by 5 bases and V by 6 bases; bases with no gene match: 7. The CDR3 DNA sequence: TGTGCCAGCAGGTTTGAGGGGGCCTATCAGCCCCAGCATTTT. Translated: CASRFEGAYQPQHF.

The CDR3 spells CAIMGQGRDLNSNQPQHF. Written as DNA, the CDR3 is TGTGCCATCATGGGACAGGGGAGGGATTTAAATAGCAATCAGCCCCAGCATTTT. This chain uses TRBV6-7 with TRBJ1-5, with 10 bases aligning to TRBD1. TRBV6-7 is sorted into the ORF group, with uncertain function. The junction had 15 bases not matched to a gene; V was cut back by 10 bases and J by 0 bases. This CDR3 region has 18 residues.

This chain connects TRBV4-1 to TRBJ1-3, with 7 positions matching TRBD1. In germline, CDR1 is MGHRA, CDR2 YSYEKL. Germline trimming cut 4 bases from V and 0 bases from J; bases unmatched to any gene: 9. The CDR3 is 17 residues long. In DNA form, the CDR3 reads TGCGCCAGCAGCCCCGGACAGGCAATAAGCTCTGGAAACACCATATATTTT. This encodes CASSPGQAISSGNTIYF.

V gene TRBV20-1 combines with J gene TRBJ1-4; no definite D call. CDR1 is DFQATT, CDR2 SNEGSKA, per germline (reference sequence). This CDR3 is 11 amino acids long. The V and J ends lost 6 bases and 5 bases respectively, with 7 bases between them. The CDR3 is CSAGGNEKLFF. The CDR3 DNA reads TGCAGTGCAGGAGGGAATGAAAAACTGTTTTTT.

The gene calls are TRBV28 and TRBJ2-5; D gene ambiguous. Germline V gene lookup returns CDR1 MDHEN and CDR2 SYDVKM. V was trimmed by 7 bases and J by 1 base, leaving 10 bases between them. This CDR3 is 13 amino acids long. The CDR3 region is CASIPSTQETQYF. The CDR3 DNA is TGTGCCAGCATTCCCAGCACCCAAGAGACCCAGTACTTC.

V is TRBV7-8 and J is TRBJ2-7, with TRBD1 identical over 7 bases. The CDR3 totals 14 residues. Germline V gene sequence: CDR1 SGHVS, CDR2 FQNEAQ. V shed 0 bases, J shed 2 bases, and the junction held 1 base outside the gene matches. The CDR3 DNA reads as TGTGCCAGCAGCTTAGCGGGACAGCCCTACGAGCAGTACTTC. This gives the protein CASSLAGQPYEQYF. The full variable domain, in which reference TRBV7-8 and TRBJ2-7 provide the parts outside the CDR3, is GAGVSQSPRYKVAKRGQDVALRCDPISGHVSLFWYQQALGQGPEFLTYFQNEAQLDKSGLPSDRFFAERPEGSVSTLKIQRTQQEDSAVYLCASSLAGQPYEQYFGPGTRLTVT.

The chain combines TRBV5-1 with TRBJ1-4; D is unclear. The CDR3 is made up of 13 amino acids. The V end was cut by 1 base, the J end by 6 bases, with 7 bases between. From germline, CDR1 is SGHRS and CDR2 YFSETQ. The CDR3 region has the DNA TGCGCCAGCAGCTTGACGGTAGATGAAAAACTGTTTTTT. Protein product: CASSLTVDEKLFF.